Included here is one T cell receptor (beta chain) sequence, with context. What it binds is not known. These data are taken from a study of T cell responses to AZD1222 COVID-19 vaccine. Findings and caveats of the study: An increase in Spike-specific TCR breadth and depth was observed after two AZD1222 doses. Baseline testing showed seropositivity in only six AZD1222 recipients.

The V end lost 3 bases, the J end lost 8 bases, and 17 bases lay between the germline ends. The CDR3 covers 14 residues. Germline CDR1 and CDR2: DFQATT and SNEGSKA (reference sequence). This table comes from immunoSEQ multiplex PCR, and its TCRdb copy is limited to in-frame clones, with some not included. This table has approximately 200,000 clones, about 94% appearing once. This material consisted of peripheral blood, taken on day 0 of AZD1222 vaccination. This clonotype was obtained from an adult in good health. The chain joins TRBV20-1 to TRBJ2-1, with D perhaps assigned TRBD1 or TRBD2 (5 bases each). CDR3 bases: TGCAGTGCTAGTAGGGACGCGGTCATCGATGAGCAGTTCTTC. This encodes CSASRDAVIDEQFF.